The 29 T cell receptor beta chains reported below all come from one sample, sequenced in a study of early T cells in non-severe SARS-CoV-2 infection. A single record per CDR3 protein comes from TCRdb applying MiXCR to the 5' RACE reads. The sample has about 46,000 distinct CDR3 sequences, around 10% seen once. The sample consisted of whole blood, taken at baseline. All receptors come from an adult who was a healthcare worker with PCR-confirmed SARS-CoV-2 infection or an uninfected control (not recorded which).

This clonotype was detected a few times. The chain links TRBV25-1 to TRBJ1-6; D possibly corresponds to TRBD1 (5 bases). Deletions cut 3 bases from V and 0 bases from J, with 9 bases between. The germline gives CDR1 MGHDK, CDR2 SYGVNS. CDR3 length equals 16 residues. The chain's CDR3 is CASSDGGISYNSPLHF. CDR3 bases: TGTGCCAGCAGTGATGGGGGTATCTCCTATAATTCACCCCTCCACTTT.

This clonotype was recorded many times. The chain uses TRBV18 and TRBJ2-3, with D possibly being TRBD2 (7 bases). The V end was cut by 3 bases, the J end by 0 bases, with 19 bases between. CDR3 length equals 18 residues. Germline V gene sequence: CDR1 KGHSH, CDR2 LQKENI. The CDR3 reads CASSPLGGLRPSTDTQYF. The CDR3 DNA reads TGTGCCAGCTCACCCCTCGGGGGGCTCCGTCCTAGCACAGATACGCAGTATTTT.

The chain recombines TRBV4-1 with TRBJ2-1, with D possibly TRBD2 on 5 matching bases. The CDR3 covers 16 residues. Germline assignment: CDR1 MGHRA and CDR2 YSYEKL. V lost 0 bases, J lost 2 bases, and 11 bases lay in between. Written as DNA, the CDR3 is TGCGCCAGCAGCCAAGATCCAAGCGGTGCCTACAATGAGCAGTTCTTC. This translates into CASSQDPSGAYNEQFF.

In its sample, this clonotype was seen many times. The rearrangement links TRBV11-2 to TRBJ2-7, with D maybe TRBD1 (6 bases). CDR3 length: 14 residues. Germline CDR1 is SGHAT and CDR2 is FQNNGV. Trimming left V 4 bases short and J 0 bases short, with 10 bases between. This chain's CDR3 is CASSSRTASYEQYF. As DNA, the CDR3 is TGTGCCAGCAGCTCTAGGACAGCCTCCTACGAGCAGTACTTC.

This clonotype was recorded at least ten times. The chain joins TRBV29-1 to TRBJ1-1; possibly TRBD1 for D (6 bases). Trimming shortened V by 2 bases and J by 4 bases, and 14 bases separated the two germline ends. The CDR3 consists of 14 residues. CDR1 SQVTM and CDR2 ANQGSEA come from the germline V gene. CDR3 DNA: TGCAGCGTTGAACAGGGGACGGCAGGCACTGAAGCTTTCTTT. Amino acid sequence: CSVEQGTAGTEAFF.

This clonotype was counted at least ten times. The chain is built from TRBV20-1 and TRBJ1-6, with 8 bases matching TRBD1. The trim removed 4 bases at V and 10 bases at J, leaving 6 bases unmatched. This CDR3 is built from 13 residues. From germline, CDR1 is DFQATT and CDR2 SNEGSKA (reference sequence). CDR3 sequence: CSATQGAESPLHF. The CDR3 bases are TGCAGTGCTACTCAGGGGGCGGAATCACCCCTCCACTTT.

This clonotype was counted a few times. The CDR3 here is CASSERSSGTGLADTQYF. The CDR3 DNA reads TGTGCCAGCAGCGAGAGGAGCTCCGGGACAGGCTTAGCAGATACGCAGTATTTT. The rearrangement uses TRBV5-6 and TRBJ2-3; 8 bases align to TRBD1. This CDR3 is 18 amino acids long. CDR1 is SGHDT, CDR2 YYEEEE, per germline. With 4 bases clipped from V and 4 bases from J, the junction kept 17 bases outside the gene matches.

The chain couples TRBV21-1 to TRBJ2-3; the D call of TRBD1 is as the table states it, not checked on the DNA. TRBV21-1 is listed as a pseudogene. CDR3 length equals 17 residues. The CDR3 coding sequence is TGTGCCAGCAGAAGGGGGCGAGCCCCATCTAGCACAGATACGCAGTATTTT. Encoded protein: CASRRGRAPSSTDTQYF.

This clonotype turned up a few times. The rearrangement links TRBV3-1 to TRBJ1-1; no definite D call. The length of the CDR3 is 13 residues. The V end was cut by 1 base, the J end by 5 bases, with 8 bases between. Per the germline V gene, CDR1 is LGHDT and CDR2 is YNNKEL (reference sequence). The CDR3 protein is CASSQGVWTEAFF. The CDR3 DNA follows: TGTGCCAGCAGCCAAGGAGTATGGACTGAAGCTTTCTTT. The complete variable domain, with remaining parts taken from reference TRBV3-1 and TRBJ1-1, reads DTAVSQTPKYLVTQMGNDKSIKCEQNLGHDTMYWYKQDSKKFLKIMFSYNNKELIINETVPNRFSPKSPDKAHLNLHINSLELGDSAVYFCASSQGVWTEAFFGQGTRLTVV.

V gene TRBV28 combines with J gene TRBJ2-5, with 12 bases that match TRBD2. This CDR3 comprises 15 residues. Trimming removed 5 bases from V and 4 bases from J; junction bases left unmatched: 5. CDR1 MDHEN and CDR2 SYDVKM come from the germline V gene. In nucleotides, the CDR3 is TGTGCCAGCAGTGAGCTAGCGGGAGGGTCAGAGACCCAGTACTTC. This codes for CASSELAGGSETQYF.

The chain joins TRBV6-1 to TRBJ2-4; D is possibly TRBD1 (9 bases). The CDR3 consists of 16 residues. Trimming removed 5 bases from V and 3 bases from J, with 17 bases in between. CDR1 and CDR2 (germline): MNHNS, SASEGT. CDR3 in DNA: TGTGCCAGCAGTACAGGGGGCGCGGGGGGCAAAAACATTCAGTACTTC. This sequence encodes CASSTGGAGGKNIQYF.

This clonotype was seen a handful of times. The chain links TRBV27 to TRBJ1-3; D uncertain. This CDR3 comprises 13 residues. V lost 3 bases, J lost 4 bases, and 7 bases lay in between. Germline CDR1 reads MNHEY; CDR2 reads SMNVEV (reference sequence). The CDR3 DNA sequence: TGTGCCAGCAGTTTTCAGGTCGGAAACACCATATATTTT. Protein sequence: CASSFQVGNTIYF.

The V and J genes are TRBV28 and TRBJ1-3; D remains unclear. V dropped 2 bases and J dropped 0 bases, with 5 bases sitting between them. Per germline, CDR1 MDHEN and CDR2 SYDVKM. This CDR3 spans 14 amino acids. DNA for the CDR3: TGTGCCAGCAGTTTACGCTTCTCTGGAAACACCATATATTTT. It yields the protein CASSLRFSGNTIYF.

The J gene is TRBJ1-6, the V gene TRBV6-5; maybe TRBD1 (5 bases). The CDR3 consists of 15 residues. With 6 bases removed from V and 2 bases from J, the gap between germline ends came to 11 bases. CDR1 is MNHEY and CDR2 is SVGAGI in the germline V gene. The CDR3 here is CASRKGQTYNSPLHF. CDR3 bases: TGTGCCAGCAGAAAGGGGCAGACCTATAATTCACCCCTCCACTTT.

This clonotype has a handful of counts. This chain links TRBV28 with TRBJ2-7; no clear D. This CDR3 region has 14 residues. Per the germline V gene, CDR1 is MDHEN and CDR2 is SYDVKM. With 3 bases removed from V and 1 base from J, the gap between germline ends came to 10 bases. DNA for the CDR3: TGTGCCAGCAGTTTGTTTACGGAGTCCTACGAGCAGTACTTC. This codes for CASSLFTESYEQYF.

The table lists this clonotype with a few counts. V is TRBV3-1 and J is TRBJ2-7; 7 bases align to TRBD1. Germline CDR1 reads LGHDT; CDR2 reads YNNKEL (reference sequence). This CDR3 spans 16 amino acids. V was clipped by 2 bases and J by 2 bases; unmatched bases: 9. Written as DNA, the CDR3 is TGTGCCAGCAGCCAATGGGACAGAAAGTCGCCCTACGAGCAGTACTTC. Its protein product is CASSQWDRKSPYEQYF.

This clonotype was seen at least ten times. The chain employs TRBV4-3 and TRBJ1-1; no firm D call. This CDR3 comprises 14 residues. With 4 bases removed from V and 0 bases from J, the gap between germline ends came to 9 bases. In germline, CDR1 is LGHNA, CDR2 YSLEER. The CDR3 coding sequence is TGCGCCAGCAGCCGCAGTAACATGAACACTGAAGCTTTCTTT. Encoded protein: CASSRSNMNTEAFF.

This clonotype has a handful of counts. The chain joins TRBV9 to TRBJ2-2; 8 bases match TRBD2. The V segment lost 6 bases and the J segment 4 bases; nucleotides outside the gene matches: 8. The CDR3 runs to 15 residues. Germline assignment: CDR1 SGDLS and CDR2 YYNGEE. CDR3 nucleotides: TGTGCCAGCAAGACCGGGCTAGCGGGCACCGGGGAGCTGTTTTTT. This codes for CASKTGLAGTGELFF.

This clonotype was counted at least ten times. The chain couples TRBV20-1 to TRBJ2-1, with D perhaps TRBD2 (6 bases). The germline V gene has CDR1 DFQATT and CDR2 SNEGSKA (reference sequence). The germline V and J ends were trimmed by 6 bases and 1 base, with 10 bases remaining between them. The CDR3 runs 13 residues. CDR3 nucleotides: TGCAGTGCCCCTGGACTATCCTACAATGAGCAGTTCTTC. Translation: CSAPGLSYNEQFF.

In DNA, the CDR3 is TGTGCCAGCAGCTTAGGGGCAGGGGCCCTCGACACTGAAGCTTTCTTT. Its translation is CASSLGAGALDTEAFF. The chain recombines TRBV11-1 with TRBJ1-1; D may be TRBD1 (6 bases). In germline, CDR1 is SGHAT, CDR2 FQDESV (reference sequence). The CDR3 consists of 16 residues. The V end lost 1 base, the J end lost 3 bases, and 15 bases lay between the germline ends.

V and J are TRBV11-2 and TRBJ2-1; D is possibly TRBD1 (5 bases). This CDR3 has 13 residues. Germline CDR1 SGHAT, CDR2 FQNNGV. The V gene lost 4 bases and the J gene lost 8 bases, with 12 bases spanning the gap. CDR3 bases: TGTGCCAGCAGCTCAGGGCCGTGGGATGAGCAGTTCTTC. Encoded protein: CASSSGPWDEQFF.

By frequency in the sample, this clonotype is medium-sized (0.01 to 0.1%). This chain links TRBV7-9 with TRBJ1-5, with D hard to call. CDR3 length: 12 residues. Trimming removed 1 base at V and 3 bases at J, with 1 base between. Germline V CDR1 and CDR2: SEHNR, FQNEAQ (reference sequence). DNA for the CDR3: TGTGCCAGCAGCTTAGACAATCAGCCCCAGCATTTT. Translating it yields CASSLDNQPQHF.

Ten or more counts support this clonotype. The chain recombines TRBV18 with TRBJ1-1; D uncertain. Looked up from germline, CDR1 is KGHSH and CDR2 is LQKENI. The CDR3 sequence is 14 residues long. The V gene lost 5 bases and the J gene lost 1 base, with 11 bases spanning the gap. CDR3 region: CASSLVAKNTEAFF. The CDR3 nucleotides are TGTGCCAGCTCATTAGTTGCCAAGAACACTGAAGCTTTCTTT. The complete variable domain, with remaining parts taken from reference TRBV18 and TRBJ1-1, reads NAGVMQNPRHLVRRRGQEARLRCSPMKGHSHVYWYRQLPEEGLKFMVYLQKENIIDESGMPKERFSAEFPKEGPSILRIQQVVRGDSAAYFCASSLVAKNTEAFFGQGTRLTVV.

This clonotype was found many times. The chain is built from TRBV2 and TRBJ2-7, with 8 nucleotides matching TRBD1. With 7 bases clipped from V and 7 bases from J, the junction kept 15 bases outside the gene matches. CDR3 length: 15 residues. The V gene's germline CDR1 is SNHLY and CDR2 FYNNEI. The CDR3 spells CASNPRSGGIVEQYF. CDR3 in DNA: TGTGCCAGCAACCCGCGCTCAGGGGGCATAGTTGAGCAGTACTTC.

This clonotype was seen a few times. As DNA, the CDR3 is TGTGCCAGCAGCTCCTACAGGGGAGGAAACACTGAAGCTTTCTTT. This gives the protein CASSSYRGGNTEAFF. The V gene is TRBV7-9, the J gene TRBJ1-1, with 7 bases identical to TRBD1. Germline V gives CDR1 SEHNR, CDR2 FQNEAQ (reference sequence). V shed 4 bases, J shed 2 bases, and the junction held 7 bases outside the gene matches. This CDR3 spans 15 amino acids.

The sample holds one count of this clonotype. The chain is built from TRBV4-1 and TRBJ1-1; D is unresolved. Germline-derived CDR1 and CDR2 are MGHRA and YSYEKL. CDR3 length equals 14 residues. Trimming shortened V by 0 bases and J by 4 bases, and 9 bases separated the two germline ends. CDR3 loop: CASSQDGLLTEAFF. In nucleotides, the CDR3 is TGCGCCAGCAGCCAAGACGGCCTCCTCACTGAAGCTTTCTTT.

The rearrangement links TRBV11-2 to TRBJ2-3, with 7 bases identical to TRBD1. The CDR3 has 14 amino acids. After removal of 3 bases from V and 6 bases from J, the junction contained 6 bases not matched to a gene. CDR1 and CDR2 from the germline V gene are SGHAT and FQNNGV. CDR3 region: CASSFQTGVDTQYF. The DNA of the CDR3 is TGTGCCAGCAGCTTCCAAACAGGGGTGGATACGCAGTATTTT.

This chain connects TRBV3-1 to TRBJ1-4; D uncertain. The CDR3 spans 15 residues. CDR1 and CDR2 (germline): LGHDT, YNNKEL (reference sequence). Trimming removed 4 bases at V and 1 base at J, with 10 bases between. CDR3 loop: CASSLTSRTNEKLFF. CDR3 nucleotides: TGTGCCAGCAGCCTAACTTCGAGAACTAATGAAAAACTGTTTTTT.

This clonotype was recorded many times. This CDR3 reads CASSGDRHDEQFF. In nucleotides, the CDR3 is TGTGCCAGCAGCGGAGACAGGCACGATGAGCAGTTCTTC. J is TRBJ2-1 and V is TRBV5-6, with a weak D call TRBD1 (6 bases). The CDR3 has 13 amino acids. The germline V gene has CDR1 SGHDT and CDR2 YYEEEE. Trimming pared 4 bases from V and 8 bases from J, leaving 13 bases between.